In its sample, the clone carrying this T cell receptor beta chain was seen a few times. What it binds is unknown. The ends were cut back, 1 base at V and 14 bases at J, with 9 bases in the middle. The CDR3 runs to 11 residues. Germline V gene sequence: CDR1 SGHDN, CDR2 FVKESK. This entry comes from a study of CD8+ T cells in alopecia areata. After isolation, RNA underwent reverse transcription to generate cDNA as the sequencing template. Only in-frame clones appear in the TCRdb table, and some are missing; sequencing was by immunoSEQ multiplex PCR. The sample lists tens of thousands of clones; approximately 60% were seen once. General study results and limits: Patients shared TCRs less clearly than mice did, possibly for HLA-related reasons. Scalp specimens additionally yield sequences from normal skin's resident alphabeta T cells. Scalp lesions, especially in alopecia totalis/universalis, had higher clonality than normal scalp.

The receptor's source is a human donor with alopecia areata. Sequenced material: CD8+ T cells sorted from blood, taken at week 0. The rearrangement links TRBV14 to TRBJ2-4; D gene unclear. The CDR3 DNA sequence: TGTGCCAGCAGCCAAGCCCAGAGAAAGTACTTC. It specifies CASSQAQRKYF.